The T cell receptor (beta chain) described here comes from a study of cytomegalovirus exposure and HLA in healthy donors. Overall study: A data release that came early held approximately 85 million unique TCRs from HLA-typed donors.

A word on this clone: Its antigen is as yet unknown.

The PCR had 60 Vbeta and 13 Jbeta primers. Sequenced by immunoSEQ multiplex PCR; TCRdb stores in-frame clones only, minus some. The sample shows some 140,000 clones, more than 75% of them seen only once. V dropped 4 bases and J dropped 2; count of bases not matched to a gene: 5. Per the germline V gene, CDR1 is PRHDT and CDR2 is FYEKMQ (reference sequence). The CDR3 consists of 15 residues. Overall study findings and caveats: As a later analysis showed, a missense DCLRE1C variant was linked to trimming of TCR beta V- and J-genes. The study assumed roughly uniform donor sequencing depth for presence/absence analyses. Relative to the approximately 700-donor mean, N-insertions were reportedly fewer in an Asian-associated ancestry cluster in a later analysis.

The sequence came from a female donor in good health and CMV-seronegative. The sequenced sample was PBMCs. The chain has TRBV13 and TRBJ1-2; 9 nucleotides line up with TRBD1. This CDR3 is CASSSSGTGNYGYTF. The DNA for the CDR3 is TGTGCCAGCAGCTCGTCCGGGACAGGGAACTATGGCTACACCTTC.